These T cell receptor beta chains were read from a single sample in a study of blood T cell repertoires in COVID-19. TCRdb keeps only in-frame clones here, not all; method: immunoSEQ multiplex PCR. The table records 65,000 to 80,000 clones, 88% of them present only once. The specimen was peripheral blood. The receptors here all came from a man in his 70s with active or convalescent COVID-19. Both conserved end residues are part of each CDR3. D genes are given only for firm matches. Clone size is shown for a subset of rows, as once, few, many or a class of expanded clone.

v_gene: TRBV18; abundance: once; d_gene: NA; j_gene: TRBJ2-2; CDR3nt: TGTGCCAGCTCACGACAGGAGACGAACACCGGGGAGCTGTTTTTT; CDR3aa: CASSRQETNTGELFF
v_gene: TRBV18; abundance: NA; d_gene: TRBD1; j_gene: TRBJ1-5; CDR3nt: TGTGCCAGCTCACCGGGACAGGGTACCAATCAGCCCCAGCATTTT; CDR3aa: CASSPGQGTNQPQHF
v_gene: TRBV28; abundance: NA; d_gene: NA; j_gene: TRBJ1-2; CDR3nt: TGTGCCAGCAGTTTGTCGGGAGGTGGCTATGGCTACACCTTC; CDR3aa: CASSLSGGGYGYTF
v_gene: TRBV5-1; abundance: NA; d_gene: TRBD1; j_gene: TRBJ2-7; CDR3nt: TGCGCCAGCAGCCCGGAGCCCACAGGGGGCTACGAGCAGTACTTC; CDR3aa: CASSPEPTGGYEQYF
v_gene: TRBV9; abundance: once; d_gene: NA; j_gene: TRBJ2-3; CDR3nt: TGTGCCAGCAGCCCGAGACAGTCTAGCACAGATACGCAGTATTTT; CDR3aa: CASSPRQSSTDTQYF
v_gene: TRBV18; abundance: NA; d_gene: NA; j_gene: TRBJ1-5; CDR3nt: TGTGCCAGCTCACCACAAGTTAGAGGTCAGCCCCAGCATTTT; CDR3aa: CASSPQVRGQPQHF
v_gene: TRBV9; abundance: NA; d_gene: NA; j_gene: TRBJ2-3; CDR3nt: TGTGCCCCCCCGGGGAAACAGAAGACAGATACGCAGTATTTT; CDR3aa: CAPPGKQKTDTQYF
v_gene: TRBV10-2; abundance: NA; d_gene: TRBD1; j_gene: TRBJ1-1; CDR3nt: TGCGCCAGCAAGGGGGCTGGGCATATGAACACTGAAGCTTTCTTT; CDR3aa: CASKGAGHMNTEAFF
v_gene: TRBV2; abundance: NA; d_gene: NA; j_gene: TRBJ2-1; CDR3nt: TGTGCCAGCAGTGAAGAAGGGGAAGGTTACAATGAGCAGTTCTTC; CDR3aa: CASSEEGEGYNEQFF
v_gene: TRBV5-1; abundance: once; d_gene: NA; j_gene: TRBJ2-7; CDR3nt: TGCGCCAGCAGCTTGGTTCATTCCGAGCAGTACTTC; CDR3aa: CASSLVHSEQYF
v_gene: TRBV2; abundance: NA; d_gene: NA; j_gene: TRBJ1-1; CDR3nt: TGTGCCAGCAGCCGGACAACGGGGGGTCACACTGAAGCTTTCTTT; CDR3aa: CASSRTTGGHTEAFF
v_gene: TRBV6-5; abundance: NA; d_gene: NA; j_gene: TRBJ1-1; CDR3nt: TGTGCCAGCAACCCCACAGGTTACACTGAAGCTTTCTTT; CDR3aa: CASNPTGYTEAFF
v_gene: TRBV2; abundance: NA; d_gene: TRBD1; j_gene: TRBJ1-2; CDR3nt: TGTGCCAGCAGTCCGACAGGGGCCTACTATGGCTACACCTTC; CDR3aa: CASSPTGAYYGYTF
v_gene: TRBV24-1; abundance: NA; d_gene: TRBD2; j_gene: TRBJ2-3; CDR3nt: TGTGCCACCAGTGATTCAGGGAGGGGAGGCACAGATACGCAGTATTTT; CDR3aa: CATSDSGRGGTDTQYF
v_gene: TRBV12-3/TRBV12-4; abundance: once; d_gene: NA; j_gene: TRBJ1-1; CDR3nt: TGTGCCAGCACCCGTGGAGGGGTCACTGAAGCTTTCTTT; CDR3aa: CASTRGGVTEAFF
v_gene: TRBV29-1; abundance: NA; d_gene: NA; j_gene: TRBJ1-2; CDR3nt: TGCAGCGTTTCGACAGGCTTTTTCTATGGCTACACCTTC; CDR3aa: CSVSTGFFYGYTF
v_gene: TRBV11-3; abundance: NA; d_gene: TRBD2; j_gene: TRBJ2-1; CDR3nt: TGTGCCAGCAGCTTAGGCCTAGCGGGAGGCTTCTACAATGAGCAGTTCTTC; CDR3aa: CASSLGLAGGFYNEQFF
v_gene: TRBV7-6; abundance: NA; d_gene: NA; j_gene: TRBJ2-2; CDR3nt: TGTGCCAGCAGCTTATCACGGGGGGCGCCCGGGGAGCTGTTTTTT; CDR3aa: CASSLSRGAPGELFF
v_gene: TRBV19; abundance: NA; d_gene: TRBD1; j_gene: TRBJ1-5; CDR3nt: TGTGCCAGTAGTTTCCCTAGAGGACAGGGGGGAAATCAGCCCCAGCATTTT; CDR3aa: CASSFPRGQGGNQPQHF
v_gene: TRBV19; abundance: NA; d_gene: TRBD1; j_gene: TRBJ1-5; CDR3nt: TGTGCCAGTAGTATAGCTAAGGGGGCCGCGGGCAATCAGCCCCAGCATTTT; CDR3aa: CASSIAKGAAGNQPQHF
v_gene: TRBV5-6; abundance: NA; d_gene: TRBD1; j_gene: TRBJ1-1; CDR3nt: TGTGCCAGCAGCTTGGGACGGCAGGGGGCCCAAACTTTCTTT; CDR3aa: CASSLGRQGAQTFF
v_gene: TRBV28; abundance: few; d_gene: NA; j_gene: TRBJ2-2; CDR3nt: TGTGCCAGCAGTTTATACGGGATGACCGGGGAGCTGTTTTTT; CDR3aa: CASSLYGMTGELFF
v_gene: TRBV4-2; abundance: NA; d_gene: TRBD1; j_gene: TRBJ1-4; CDR3nt: TGTGCCAGCAGCCAAGCATCCCCAGGGGGCGGAGAAAAACTGTTTTTT; CDR3aa: CASSQASPGGGEKLFF
v_gene: TRBV3-1/TRBV3-2; abundance: NA; d_gene: NA; j_gene: TRBJ2-7; CDR3nt: TGTGCCAGCGGCCAAGGACAGACCAAATACTTC; CDR3aa: CASGQGQTKYF
v_gene: TRBV2; abundance: once; d_gene: NA; j_gene: TRBJ1-3; CDR3nt: TGTGCCAGCAGTAGCAGGGAGGGTGGAAACACCATATATTTT; CDR3aa: CASSSREGGNTIYF
v_gene: TRBV5-1; abundance: NA; d_gene: TRBD1; j_gene: TRBJ1-1; CDR3nt: TGCGCCAGCAGCTTGGATACAGGGGCAATGAACACTGAAGCTTTCTTT; CDR3aa: CASSLDTGAMNTEAFF
v_gene: TRBV6-5; abundance: few; d_gene: TRBD1; j_gene: TRBJ2-7; CDR3nt: TGTGCCAGCAAACGGGACAGCTCTTTCTCCTACGAGCAGTACTTC; CDR3aa: CASKRDSSFSYEQYF
v_gene: TRBV5-4; abundance: NA; d_gene: TRBD2; j_gene: TRBJ2-2; CDR3nt: TGTGCCAGCAGCCCTGGACTAGCGGGGGGGCCCGGGACCGGGGAGCTGTTTTTT; CDR3aa: CASSPGLAGGPGTGELFF
v_gene: TRBV6-1; abundance: NA; d_gene: NA; j_gene: TRBJ1-1; CDR3nt: TGTGCCAGCAGTGCCCTACAGGGCGGAGCTTTCTTT; CDR3aa: CASSALQGGAFF
v_gene: TRBV5-1; abundance: NA; d_gene: NA; j_gene: TRBJ2-5; CDR3nt: TGCGCCAGCAGCTTAAATTCGGAGACCCAGTACTTC; CDR3aa: CASSLNSETQYF
v_gene: TRBV5-1; abundance: NA; d_gene: TRBD2; j_gene: TRBJ2-1; CDR3nt: TGCGCCAGCAGCTTAGCACTAGCGGGCCCCGCTAATGAGCAGTTCTTC; CDR3aa: CASSLALAGPANEQFF
v_gene: TRBV5-1; abundance: NA; d_gene: TRBD2; j_gene: TRBJ2-3; CDR3nt: TGCGCCAGCAGCTTGGCCAGGACTAGGAATCTTGATACGCAGTATTTT; CDR3aa: CASSLARTRNLDTQYF
v_gene: TRBV29-1; abundance: NA; d_gene: TRBD1; j_gene: TRBJ1-1; CDR3nt: TGCAGCGTTGGGACAGGGTTTGAAGCTTTCTTT; CDR3aa: CSVGTGFEAFF
v_gene: TRBV15; abundance: NA; d_gene: TRBD1; j_gene: TRBJ1-2; CDR3nt: TGTGCCACCAGCAGGGACAGGGGAAGGAACTATGGCTACACCTTC; CDR3aa: CATSRDRGRNYGYTF
v_gene: TRBV10-2; abundance: NA; d_gene: TRBD1; j_gene: TRBJ2-2; CDR3nt: TGCGCCAGCAGAGCCGGGACAGGGCGGACCGGGGAGCTGTTTTTT; CDR3aa: CASRAGTGRTGELFF